This TCR beta chain was observed in a study of human T cells and chemical hapten exposure. Background on the study: In the sensitization step, 2% DPC was placed on around 2 cm by around 2 cm of upper inner arm skin. Weekly scalp doses of diphenylcyclopropenone were given to patients during the approximately 25-week study.

What the library attached to individual cDNA molecules were unique molecular identifiers. A single record per CDR3 protein comes from TCRdb applying MiXCR to the RACE reads. Of 95,000 to 150,000 distinct CDR3 sequences in the sample, about 11% were seen once. The CDR3 totals 14 residues. Trimming stripped 4 bases from V and 0 bases from J, with 9 bases between. CDR1 is MNHEY and CDR2 is SVGEGT in the germline V gene. The time point here: patch test 3, about 24 weeks after DPC sensitization. Treatment meaning: therapeutic diphenylcyclopropenone sensitization with weekly scalp DPC. People who gave samples had alopecia, were 18 to 70 years old, and were suitable for DPC.

This clonotype was sampled from a woman aged 50 to 60 with alopecia areata. Some clones in this sample may be carry-over from other donors' samples. The V call is TRBV6-2 or TRBV6-3, the J call TRBJ1-1; no firm D call. The material sequenced was whole blood, taken in connection with sensitization to the hapten diphenylcyclopropenone (DPC). The DNA of the CDR3 is TGTGCCAGCAGTTCCTACGTCATGAACACTGAAGCTTTCTTT. Its translation: CASSSYVMNTEAFF.